This T cell receptor beta chain stems from a study of T cells after yellow fever vaccination. Across the whole study: SMART-Seq v4 Ultra Low Input served to prepare low-cell-number fractions.

This clonotype was recorded a few times. The antigen remains undetermined. The CDR3 consists of 15 residues. The V end lost 1 base, the J end lost 6 bases, and 12 bases lay between the germline ends. Germline lookup yields CDR1 SGHAT and CDR2 FQNNGV. Whole-study findings and limits: The booster saw the reappearance of most primary-vaccination clones (around 96% CD4, about 90% CD8). Faster peaking, at day 5 versus 15, marked a secondary response that was weaker.

Template-switching 5'RACE yielded the TCR cDNA; a universal primer site and UMIs were added in the process. A single record per CDR3 protein comes from TCRdb applying MiXCR to the 5' RACE reads. The sample has more than 300,000 distinct CDR3 sequences, approximately 4.5% seen once. Source: PBMCs, taken 15 days after the yellow fever booster vaccination. The sequence derives from a man younger than 35 who received the YFV17D yellow fever vaccine. The chain recombines TRBV11-2 with TRBJ2-2; D unresolved. CDR3 sequence reads: CASSLVGPDAGELFF. In DNA, the CDR3 is TGTGCCAGCAGCTTAGTAGGGCCGGACGCCGGGGAGCTGTTTTTT.